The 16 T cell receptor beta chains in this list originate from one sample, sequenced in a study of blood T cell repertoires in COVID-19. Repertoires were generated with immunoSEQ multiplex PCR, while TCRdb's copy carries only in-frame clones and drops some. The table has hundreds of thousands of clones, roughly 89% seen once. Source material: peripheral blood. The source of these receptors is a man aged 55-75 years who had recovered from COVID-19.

In DNA form, the CDR3 reads TGTGCCAGCAGTTTGGCCGGGACAGGGGAGTTCTTC. It specifies CASSLAGTGEFF. The chain joins TRBV28 to TRBJ2-1; 10 positions agree with TRBD1. Germline lookup yields CDR1 MDHEN and CDR2 SYDVKM. This CDR3 has 12 residues. The J segment lost 14 bases and the V segment lost 3 bases, leaving 4 bases of the junction unmatched.

The CDR3 coding sequence is TGTGCCAGCAGCCGACAGGGAGGCACTGAAGCTTTCTTT. This translates into CASSRQGGTEAFF. This chain uses TRBV3-1 (or the pseudogene TRBV3-2) with TRBJ1-1, with 7 positions matching TRBD1. This CDR3 is built from 13 residues. CDR1 LGHDT and CDR2 YNNKEL come from the germline V gene (reference sequence). Trimming took 4 bases from V and 4 from J; bases not matched to a gene: 3.

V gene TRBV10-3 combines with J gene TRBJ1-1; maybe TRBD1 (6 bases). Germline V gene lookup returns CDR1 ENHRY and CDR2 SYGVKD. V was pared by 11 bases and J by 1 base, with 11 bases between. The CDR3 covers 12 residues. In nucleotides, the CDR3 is TGTGCCGTGCTACAGGGGAACACTGAAGCTTTCTTT. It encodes CAVLQGNTEAFF.

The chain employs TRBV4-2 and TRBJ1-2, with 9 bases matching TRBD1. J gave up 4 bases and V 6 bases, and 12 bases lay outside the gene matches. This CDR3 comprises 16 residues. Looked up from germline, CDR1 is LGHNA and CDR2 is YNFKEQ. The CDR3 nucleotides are TGTGCCAGCAGGAGGGGGACAGGGACGGAAACCTATGGCTACACCTTC. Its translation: CASRRGTGTETYGYTF.

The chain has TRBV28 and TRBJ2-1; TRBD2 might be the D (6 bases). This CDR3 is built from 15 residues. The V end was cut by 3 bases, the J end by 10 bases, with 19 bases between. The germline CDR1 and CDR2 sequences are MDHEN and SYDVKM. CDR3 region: CASSFPPWEVGEQFF. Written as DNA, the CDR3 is TGTGCCAGCAGTTTTCCCCCCTGGGAGGTGGGGGAGCAGTTCTTC. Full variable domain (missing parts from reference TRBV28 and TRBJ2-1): DVKVTQSSRYLVKRTGEKVFLECVQDMDHENMFWYRQDPGLGLRLIYFSYDVKMKEKGDIPEGYSVSREKKERFSLILESASTNQTSMYLCASSFPPWEVGEQFFGPGTRLTVL.

In DNA, the CDR3 is TGTGCCAGCAAGCTAGACGAAATGAGTGAAAAACTGTTTTTT. It yields the protein CASKLDEMSEKLFF. This chain joins TRBV7-8 and TRBJ1-4; D gene unclear. The germline CDR1 and CDR2 sequences are SGHVS and FQNEAQ. This CDR3 is 14 amino acids long. Trimming shortened V by 7 bases and J by 7 bases, and 16 bases separated the two germline ends.

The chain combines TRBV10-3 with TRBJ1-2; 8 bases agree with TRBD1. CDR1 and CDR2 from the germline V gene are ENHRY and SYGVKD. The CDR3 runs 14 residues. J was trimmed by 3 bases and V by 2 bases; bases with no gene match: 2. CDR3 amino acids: CAISETTGDYGYTF. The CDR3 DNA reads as TGTGCCATCAGTGAGACGACAGGGGACTATGGCTACACCTTC.

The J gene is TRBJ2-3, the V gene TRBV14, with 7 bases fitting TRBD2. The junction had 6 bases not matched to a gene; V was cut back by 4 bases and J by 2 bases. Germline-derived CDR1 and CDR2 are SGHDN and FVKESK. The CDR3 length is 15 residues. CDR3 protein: CASSPRLAVTDTQYF. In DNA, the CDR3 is TGTGCCAGCAGCCCCCGTCTAGCGGTCACAGATACGCAGTATTTT. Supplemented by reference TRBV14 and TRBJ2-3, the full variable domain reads EAGVTQFPSHSVIEKGQTVTLRCDPISGHDNLYWYRRVMGKEIKFLLHFVKESKQDESGMPNNRFLAERTGGTYSTLKVQPAELEDSGVYFCASSPRLAVTDTQYFGPGTRLTVL.

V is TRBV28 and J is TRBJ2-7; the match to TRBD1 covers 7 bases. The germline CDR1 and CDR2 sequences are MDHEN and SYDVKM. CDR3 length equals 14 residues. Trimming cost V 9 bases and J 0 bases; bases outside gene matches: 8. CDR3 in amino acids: CASRNRGSSYEQYF. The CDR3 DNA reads TGTGCCAGTCGGAACAGGGGTTCCTCCTACGAGCAGTACTTC.

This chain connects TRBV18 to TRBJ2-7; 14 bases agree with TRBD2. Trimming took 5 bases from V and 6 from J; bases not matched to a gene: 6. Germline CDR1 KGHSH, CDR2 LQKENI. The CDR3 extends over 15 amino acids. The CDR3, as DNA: TGTGCCAGCTCAGACGGGACTAGCGGGGGAATCGAGCAGTACTTC. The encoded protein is CASSDGTSGGIEQYF.

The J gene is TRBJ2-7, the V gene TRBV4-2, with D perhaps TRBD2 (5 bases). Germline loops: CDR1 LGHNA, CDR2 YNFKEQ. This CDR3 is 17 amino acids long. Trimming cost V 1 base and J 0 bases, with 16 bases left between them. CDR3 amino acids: CASSQGPISGSSYEQYF. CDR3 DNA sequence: TGTGCCAGCAGCCAAGGCCCCATCAGCGGTAGCTCCTACGAGCAGTACTTC.

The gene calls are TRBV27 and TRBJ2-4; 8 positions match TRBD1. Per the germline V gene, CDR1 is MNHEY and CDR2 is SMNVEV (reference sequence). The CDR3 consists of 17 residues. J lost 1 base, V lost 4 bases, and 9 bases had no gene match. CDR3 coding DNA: TGTGCCAGCAGTTCCAGAGGACAGGGTAGTGCCAAAAACATTCAGTACTTC. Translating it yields CASSSRGQGSAKNIQYF.

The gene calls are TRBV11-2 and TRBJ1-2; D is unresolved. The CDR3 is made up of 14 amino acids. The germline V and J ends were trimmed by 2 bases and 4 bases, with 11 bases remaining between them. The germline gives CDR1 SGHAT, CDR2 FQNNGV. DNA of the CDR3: TGTGCCAGCAGCTTAAGCGGGGAAGGCTATGGCTACACCTTC. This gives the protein CASSLSGEGYGYTF.

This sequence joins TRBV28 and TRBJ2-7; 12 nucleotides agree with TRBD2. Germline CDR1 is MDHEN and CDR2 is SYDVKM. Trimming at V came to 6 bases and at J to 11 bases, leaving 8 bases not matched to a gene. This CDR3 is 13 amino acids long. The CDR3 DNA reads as TGTGCCAGCAGCCTCCGGACTAGCGGGATGGAGTACTTC. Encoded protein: CASSLRTSGMEYF.

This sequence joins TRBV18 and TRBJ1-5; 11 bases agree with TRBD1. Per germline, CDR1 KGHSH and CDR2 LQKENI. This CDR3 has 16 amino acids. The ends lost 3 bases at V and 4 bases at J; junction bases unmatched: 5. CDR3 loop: CASSPLGTGGNQPQHF. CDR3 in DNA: TGTGCCAGCTCACCGCTCGGGACAGGGGGAAATCAGCCCCAGCATTTT.

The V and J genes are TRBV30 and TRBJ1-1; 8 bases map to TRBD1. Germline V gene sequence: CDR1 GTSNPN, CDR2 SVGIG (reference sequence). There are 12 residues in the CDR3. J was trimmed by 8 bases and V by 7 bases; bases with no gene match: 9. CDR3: CALDRATIEAFF. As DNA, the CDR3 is TGTGCCTTGGACAGGGCAACAATCGAAGCTTTCTTT.